Shown below are 4 T cell receptor beta chains from a single sample sequenced in a study of stem cell transplantation in POMP-related autoinflammatory disease. Using immunoSEQ multiplex PCR, the repertoire was profiled, and TCRdb retains in-frame clones only, with some absent. The sample has roughly 68,000 clones, roughly 90% seen once; the top ten hold about 0.71%. This sample comprised CD4+ T cells from PBMCs, obtained after stem cell transplantation. These TCRs come from a human patient with POMP-related autoinflammation and immune dysregulation (PRAID). The graft donor may be the source of some T cells.

The J gene is TRBJ2-7, the V gene TRBV29-1; D possibly matches TRBD1 or TRBD2 (5 bases each). V lost 3 bases to trimming and J lost 4 bases, with 10 bases between them. This CDR3 is built from 12 residues. Per germline, CDR1 SQVTM and CDR2 ANQGSEA. The CDR3 spells CSVEGPSYEQYV. CDR3 bases: TGCAGCGTTGAGGGACCGAGTTACGAGCAGTACGTC.

The rearrangement joins TRBV27 to TRBJ1-4; a possible D gene is TRBD1 (5 bases). Trimming left V 2 bases short and J 10 bases short, with 11 bases between. The V gene's germline CDR1 is MNHEY and CDR2 SMNVEV (reference sequence). The CDR3 contains 13 residues. The CDR3 protein is CASSLRQGGKLFF. In DNA, the CDR3 is TGTGCCAGCAGTTTAAGGCAGGGCGGAAAACTGTTTTTT. The full variable domain, in which reference TRBV27 and TRBJ1-4 provide the parts outside the CDR3, is EAQVTQNPRYLITVTGKKLTVTCSQNMNHEYMSWYRQDPGLGLRQIYYSMNVEVTDKGDVPEGYKVSRKEKRNFPLILESPSPNQTSLYFCASSLRQGGKLFFGSGTQLSVL.

On this clone itself: In the same sample, other DNA sequences code for this CDR3. The chain carries TRBV12-3 or TRBV12-4 and TRBJ1-6, with unresolved D. V was cut by 3 bases and J by 8 bases, with 8 bases left in between. The CDR3 is made up of 13 amino acids. The DNA for the CDR3 is TGTGCCAGCAGTTTCACAGAAGATTCACCCCTCCACTTT. Translating gives CASSFTEDSPLHF.

V is TRBV19 and J is TRBJ1-2; D is perhaps TRBD1 (5 bases). The ends were cut back, 5 bases at V and 4 bases at J, with 11 bases in the middle. The CDR3 loop spans 13 amino acids. Per the germline V gene, CDR1 is LNHDA and CDR2 is SQIVND (reference sequence). CDR3 residues: CASSVRQSYGYTF. The CDR3, as DNA: TGTGCCAGTAGTGTAAGACAGAGCTATGGCTACACCTTC.